One and the same sample provided the 8 T cell receptor beta chains below, sequenced in a study of T cell repertoires in cytomegalovirus infection. MiXCR was run by TCRdb on the reads, yielding one entry per CDR3 protein. Found here are hundreds of thousands of distinct CDR3 sequences, approximately 33% of them singletons; the top ten hold 15% to 20%. Antigens of these TCRs are unknown. The material sequenced was cultured PBMCs, taken from culture after CMV antigen stimulation. Source of these receptors: a human donor in good health (CMV status not recorded). Some clones in this sample may be carry-over from other donors' samples.

The chain has TRBV6-2 or TRBV6-3 and TRBJ2-1; D remains unclear. CDR1 and CDR2 (germline): MNHEY, SVGEGT. V was clipped by 8 bases and J by 7 bases, with 12 bases between them. This CDR3 has 12 residues. The DNA for the CDR3 is TGTGCCAGCGCGACGGCCTTGAATGAGCAGTTCTTC. Its translation is CASATALNEQFF.

This clonotype appeared a few times. The gene calls are TRBV20-1 and TRBJ2-3, with TRBD2 as a possible D gene (7 bases). Germline assignment: CDR1 DFQATT and CDR2 SNEGSKA (reference sequence). The CDR3 has 16 amino acids. The V gene lost 1 base and the J gene lost 1 base, with 15 bases spanning the gap. The CDR3 DNA is TGCAGTGCTAGAGTTGGGCGGGGGCAGGGCACAGATACGCAGTATTTT. This codes for CSARVGRGQGTDTQYF.

This clonotype was recorded at least ten times. The rearrangement joins TRBV7-2 to TRBJ1-1, with a possible D match to TRBD1 (6 bases). There are 15 residues in the CDR3. The germline V gene has CDR1 SGHTA and CDR2 FQGNSA. The V end lost 0 bases, the J end lost 2 bases, and 10 bases lay between the germline ends. CDR3 residues: CASSLATGSNTEAFF. CDR3 sequence (DNA): TGTGCCAGCAGCTTAGCGACAGGTTCTAACACTGAAGCTTTCTTT.

This clonotype was seen more than once but under ten times. This chain joins TRBV4-1 and TRBJ2-7; TRBD1 might be the D (5 bases). The length of the CDR3 is 15 residues. The germline V and J ends were trimmed by 0 bases and 0 bases, with 9 bases remaining between them. Germline assignment: CDR1 MGHRA and CDR2 YSYEKL. For the CDR3, the DNA is TGCGCCAGCAGCCAAGATCGACAGAACTCCTACGAGCAGTACTTC. Translation: CASSQDRQNSYEQYF.

This clonotype was counted many times. The chain joins TRBV7-8 to TRBJ1-4, with D perhaps TRBD1 (5 bases). The CDR3 length is 15 residues. V was clipped by 3 bases and J by 2 bases, with 10 bases between them. Germline V gene lookup returns CDR1 SGHVS and CDR2 FQNEAQ. The CDR3 loop reads CASSFRELTNEKLFF. The DNA of the CDR3 is TGTGCCAGCAGCTTCAGGGAGTTGACTAATGAAAAACTGTTTTTT. The full variable domain, completed using reference TRBV7-8 and TRBJ1-4, is GAGVSQSPRYKVAKRGQDVALRCDPISGHVSLFWYQQALGQGPEFLTYFQNEAQLDKSGLPSDRFFAERPEGSVSTLKIQRTQQEDSAVYLCASSFRELTNEKLFFGSGTQLSVL.

The chain links TRBV6-2 or TRBV6-3 to TRBJ2-2, with TRBD1 matching over 8 bases. Unmatched junction bases numbered 13, after V lost 2 bases and J lost 8 bases. Germline loops: CDR1 MNHEY, CDR2 SVGEGT. The CDR3 length is 17 residues. The CDR3 DNA is TGTGCCAGCAGTTACCTACAGGGGGTATACTCGACGGGGGAGCTGTTTTTT. Its protein product is CASSYLQGVYSTGELFF.

In this sample, this clonotype turned up many times. The CDR3 is CASSFTSGGAGEQFF. CDR3 sequence (DNA): TGTGCCAGCAGCTTCACTAGCGGGGGGGCTGGTGAGCAGTTCTTC. The rearrangement uses TRBV11-2 and TRBJ2-1; 13 nucleotides align to TRBD2. Germline V lookup: CDR1 SGHAT, CDR2 FQNNGV. The CDR3 runs to 15 residues. Trimming removed 3 bases from V and 9 bases from J; junction bases left unmatched: 5.

This clonotype has a count of ten or more. The chain recombines TRBV7-2 with TRBJ2-5; 7 bases map to TRBD2. J lost 4 bases, V lost 5 bases, and 7 bases had no gene match. Looked up from germline, CDR1 is SGHTA and CDR2 is FQGNSA. The CDR3 contains 14 residues. The CDR3 spells CASSAQSGGETQYF. CDR3 in DNA: TGTGCCAGCAGCGCCCAATCGGGGGGAGAGACCCAGTACTTC.